Below are 24 T cell receptor beta chains sequenced from a single sample in a study of graft-versus-host responses after intestinal transplantation. Produced via immunoSEQ multiplex PCR; TCRdb's table is partial and in-frame only. The sample has 20,000 to 30,000 clones, around 78% seen once. Source: PBMCs, taken approximately four weeks after intestinal transplant. Receptor source: a human patient who received an intestinal transplant, so some T cells may come from the graft donor.

The V gene is TRBV28, the J gene TRBJ2-7; no definite D call. V gave up 4 bases and J gave up 4 bases, with 5 bases separating them. CDR3 length equals 11 residues. The germline V gene has CDR1 MDHEN and CDR2 SYDVKM. CDR3 loop: CASSSEYEQYF. CDR3 bases: TGTGCCAGCAGTTCTGAATACGAGCAGTACTTC. Based on the CDR3 plus reference TRBV28 and TRBJ2-7, the full variable domain is DVKVTQSSRYLVKRTGEKVFLECVQDMDHENMFWYRQDPGLGLRLIYFSYDVKMKEKGDIPEGYSVSREKKERFSLILESASTNQTSMYLCASSSEYEQYFGPGTRLTVT.

The gene calls are TRBV27 and TRBJ2-6; D may be TRBD1 (6 bases). The germline gives CDR1 MNHEY, CDR2 SMNVEV (reference sequence). V was cut by 5 bases and J by 2 bases, with 10 bases left in between. This CDR3 contains 15 residues. Here the CDR3 reads CASSLTGTGANVLTF. For the CDR3, the DNA is TGTGCCAGCAGTCTTACAGGGACTGGGGCCAACGTCCTGACTTTC.

The chain links TRBV11-2 to TRBJ2-7, with D perhaps matching TRBD1 (8 bases). The V gene lost 5 bases and the J gene lost 2 bases, with 28 bases spanning the gap. Germline V gene lookup returns CDR1 SGHAT and CDR2 FQNNGV. CDR3 size: 19 residues. In nucleotides, the CDR3 is TGTGCCAGCAGCCTTATGACAGGGGATAAGCGGGGTGGACCCTACGAGCAGTACTTC. Translation: CASSLMTGDKRGGPYEQYF. The entire variable domain, with the rest obtained from reference TRBV11-2 and TRBJ2-7, is as follows: EAGVAQSPRYKIIEKRQSVAFWCNPISGHATLYWYQQILGQGPKLLIQFQNNGVVDDSQLPKDRFSAERLKGVDSTLKIQPAKLEDSAVYLCASSLMTGDKRGGPYEQYFGPGTRLTVT.

The chain is built from TRBV5-5 and TRBJ1-6; D call uncertain. The germline CDR1 and CDR2 sequences are SGHKS and YYEKEE (reference sequence). Trimming took 6 bases from V and 4 from J, leaving 11 bases between them. The CDR3 covers 14 residues. The CDR3 loop reads CASNSQEYNSPLHF. In DNA form, the CDR3 reads TGTGCCAGCAACTCTCAGGAGTATAATTCACCCCTCCACTTT.

This sequence joins TRBV6-1 and TRBJ2-7; possibly TRBD2 for D (5 bases). Deletions cut 1 base from V and 7 bases from J, with 14 bases between. The CDR3 is 14 residues long. Germline values: CDR1 MNHNS, CDR2 SASEGT. Written as DNA, the CDR3 is TGTGCCAGCAGTGAAGTTGAGGGTTCGCGGGAGCAGTACTTC. Amino acids: CASSEVEGSREQYF.

The V gene is TRBV18, the J gene TRBJ2-7; 7 bases match TRBD2. Trimming at V came to 3 bases and at J to 2 bases, leaving 7 bases not matched to a gene. Germline CDR1 reads KGHSH; CDR2 reads LQKENI. This CDR3 comprises 15 residues. CDR3 loop: CASSPLSGKPYEQYF. The DNA of the CDR3 is TGTGCCAGCTCACCTCTCAGCGGGAAGCCCTACGAGCAGTACTTC. Variable domain in full (rest from reference TRBV18 and TRBJ2-7): NAGVMQNPRHLVRRRGQEARLRCSPMKGHSHVYWYRQLPEEGLKFMVYLQKENIIDESGMPKERFSAEFPKEGPSILRIQQVVRGDSAAYFCASSPLSGKPYEQYFGPGTRLTVT.

The chain joins TRBV10-2 to TRBJ2-5; D is possibly TRBD1 (6 bases). The V and J ends lost 2 bases and 5 bases respectively, with 12 bases between them. This CDR3 has 14 amino acids. In germline, CDR1 is WSHSY, CDR2 SAAADI. CDR3 sequence reads: CASSELGAMETQYF. CDR3 coding DNA: TGCGCCAGCAGTGAGCTGGGGGCGATGGAGACCCAGTACTTC.

The CDR3 DNA sequence: TGCGCCAGCAGCCATGAACTGGGACAGGGGGCGGCCGAGCAGTACTTC. It is translated as CASSHELGQGAAEQYF. This rearrangement joins TRBV5-1 to TRBJ2-7; 12 bases fit TRBD1. The germline V gene encodes CDR1 SGHRS and CDR2 YFSETQ. V was pared by 4 bases and J by 6 bases, with 11 bases of the junction left unmatched. This CDR3 region has 16 residues.

The genes are TRBV7-9 and TRBJ1-2, with 7 bases that match TRBD1. The CDR3 spans 14 residues. The junction had 8 bases not matched to a gene; V was cut back by 4 bases and J by 6 bases. Germline CDR1 reads SEHNR; CDR2 reads FQNEAQ (reference sequence). The CDR3 reads CASSSVGTVNGYTF. The CDR3 DNA follows: TGTGCCAGCAGCTCGGTAGGGACAGTAAATGGCTACACCTTC.

The chain carries TRBV19 and TRBJ1-1; D gene unclear. V shed 3 bases and J shed 1 base, with 3 bases lying between them. CDR1 is LNHDA and CDR2 is SQIVND in the germline V gene (reference sequence). There are 12 residues in the CDR3. The CDR3 sequence: CASSIRNTEAFF. DNA for the CDR3: TGTGCCAGTAGTATCAGGAACACTGAAGCTTTCTTT.

This chain connects TRBV28 to TRBJ1-6; the D gene is possibly TRBD1 (5 bases). Germline CDR1 reads MDHEN; CDR2 reads SYDVKM. The CDR3 sequence is 14 residues long. The V and J ends lost 2 bases and 6 bases respectively, with 8 bases between them. CDR3 protein: CASSLTGLNSPLHF. CDR3 bases: TGTGCCAGCAGTTTAACAGGCCTTAATTCACCCCTCCACTTT.

The chain couples TRBV19 to TRBJ2-7; D is possibly TRBD1 or TRBD2 (5 bases each). Deletions cut 9 bases from V and 5 bases from J, with 11 bases between. The CDR3 extends over 11 amino acids. From germline, CDR1 is LNHDA and CDR2 SQIVND (reference sequence). Written as DNA, the CDR3 is TGTGCCAGCCGCCGGGACCACGAGCAGTACTTC. The encoded protein is CASRRDHEQYF.

V gene TRBV9 combines with J gene TRBJ1-1, with a weak D call TRBD1 (5 bases). The CDR3 length is 14 residues. Germline lookup yields CDR1 SGDLS and CDR2 YYNGEE. The germline V and J ends were trimmed by 3 bases and 0 bases, with 9 bases remaining between them. Written as DNA, the CDR3 is TGTGCCAGCAGCGAGGGGAAGATGAACACTGAAGCTTTCTTT. It yields the protein CASSEGKMNTEAFF.

This chain links TRBV6-5 with TRBJ1-4; D is possibly TRBD1 (6 bases). Trimming left V 2 bases short and J 8 bases short, with 12 bases between. The CDR3 runs 14 residues. Looked up from germline, CDR1 is MNHEY and CDR2 is SVGAGI. In DNA, the CDR3 is TGTGCCAGCAGTTACATCGGCGGGGGCGAAAAACTGTTTTTT. As protein: CASSYIGGGEKLFF.

The V call is TRBV5-1, the J call TRBJ2-2; D uncertain. The CDR3 spans 15 residues. Looked up from germline, CDR1 is SGHRS and CDR2 is YFSETQ. V was clipped by 2 bases and J by 1 base, with 9 bases between them. CDR3 sequence (DNA): TGCGCCAGCAGCTTTCCGGGTTTGAACACCGGGGAGCTGTTTTTT. As protein: CASSFPGLNTGELFF.

The chain combines TRBV5-6 with TRBJ2-3; no reliable D call. This CDR3 contains 14 residues. Trimming pared 4 bases from V and 2 bases from J, leaving 11 bases between. Germline lookup yields CDR1 SGHDT and CDR2 YYEEEE. The CDR3 is CASSPVETTDTQYF. The CDR3 DNA is TGTGCCAGCAGCCCGGTGGAGACCACAGATACGCAGTATTTT.

The V call is TRBV7-9, the J call TRBJ2-3; 8 nucleotides match TRBD1. The CDR3 contains 16 residues. Losses at the gene ends were 0 bases for V and 3 bases for J; bases not matched to a gene: 5. Germline V gene lookup returns CDR1 SEHNR and CDR2 FQNEAQ (reference sequence). Here the CDR3 reads CASSLAQGARTDTQYF. The CDR3 DNA follows: TGTGCCAGCAGCTTAGCGCAGGGGGCGCGTACAGATACGCAGTATTTT.

This clone appeared a few times. V gene TRBV25-1 combines with J gene TRBJ1-2, with TRBD1 as a possible D gene (5 bases). The germline CDR1 and CDR2 sequences are MGHDK and SYGVNS. Deletions cut 2 bases from V and 13 bases from J, with 11 bases between. The CDR3 is made up of 11 amino acids. The CDR3 protein is CASSEGGGTTF. The CDR3 nucleotides read TGTGCCAGCAGTGAAGGGGGGGGGACCACCTTC.

J is TRBJ1-2 and V is TRBV2; D gene unclear. This CDR3 is built from 11 residues. V lost 10 bases to trimming and J lost 6 bases, with 12 bases between them. Germline-derived CDR1 and CDR2 are SNHLY and FYNNEI. The CDR3 DNA reads as TGTGCCACTTGGTTGGCGGATGGCTACACCTTC. It codes for CATWLADGYTF.

The rearrangement uses TRBV6-5 and TRBJ2-2, with 7 positions matching TRBD1. Germline-derived CDR1 and CDR2 are MNHEY and SVGAGI. V shed 6 bases and J 5 bases; nucleotides not matched to a gene: 9. The CDR3 is made up of 15 amino acids. The CDR3 nucleotides are TGTGCCAGCAGCCGCCGCAGGGGGTTGACCGGGGAGCTGTTTTTT. This gives the protein CASSRRRGLTGELFF.

The J gene is TRBJ2-1, the V gene TRBV19; D call uncertain. With 5 bases removed from V and 5 bases from J, the gap between germline ends came to 19 bases. Germline CDR1 LNHDA, CDR2 SQIVND (reference sequence). This CDR3 has 16 amino acids. The DNA of the CDR3 is TGTGCCAGTAGTTTCGCGATTCTGGCGACGGACAATGAGCAGTTCTTC. Translating gives CASSFAILATDNEQFF.

The gene calls are TRBV27 and TRBJ1-2; D may be TRBD1 (5 bases). Germline assignment: CDR1 MNHEY and CDR2 SMNVEV (reference sequence). Trimming took off 3 bases at V and 1 base at J, with 12 bases between the two ends. The CDR3 is 15 residues long. The CDR3 sequence is CASSFARDYNYGYTF. The CDR3 nucleotides are TGTGCCAGCAGTTTCGCCCGGGACTATAACTATGGCTACACCTTC.

This sequence joins TRBV5-5 and TRBJ2-1, with D unclear. The CDR3 runs 11 residues. V lost 10 bases to trimming and J lost 9 bases, with 14 bases between them. Looked up from germline, CDR1 is SGHKS and CDR2 is YYEKEE (reference sequence). The CDR3 sequence: CAGPPPGEQFF. CDR3 bases: TGTGCCGGGCCCCCCCCGGGTGAGCAGTTCTTC.

This rearrangement joins TRBV29-1 to TRBJ2-5; TRBD1 matches at 9 bases. The CDR3 covers 13 residues. Unmatched junction bases numbered 11, after V lost 6 bases and J lost 9 bases. Per the germline V gene, CDR1 is SQVTM and CDR2 is ANQGSEA. The CDR3 spells CSVGTGNLPAQYF. Written as DNA, the CDR3 is TGCAGCGTCGGGACAGGGAACCTCCCGGCCCAGTACTTC.